The 7 T cell receptor beta chains in this list originate from one sample, sequenced in a study of tumor and adjacent non-tumor tissue in lung cancer. The template was RNA from unsorted bulk tissue. A modified ARM-PCR protocol with three rounds of nested PCR amplified TCRbeta. One entry per CDR3 protein results from TCRdb running MiXCR on the multiplex PCR reads. The sample lists roughly 120,000 distinct CDR3 sequences; around 82% were seen once. Sequencing was performed on lung tumor tissue. These receptors were obtained from a man aged 65-85 years with non-small cell lung cancer.

On this clonotype: Because it lacks the conserved phenylalanine or tryptophan at the end, this CDR3 is likely a read error. The chain carries TRBV6-1 and TRBJ2-7; D remains unclear. The CDR3 contains 13 residues. The V and J ends lost 6 bases and 3 bases respectively, with 12 bases between them. Germline lookup yields CDR1 MNHNS and CDR2 SASEGT. Written as DNA, the CDR3 is TGTGCCAGCAGCTTACGACAAAGCTACGAGCAGTACTTG. This sequence encodes CASSLRQSYEQYL.

A remark on this clonotype: The CDR3 carries no conserved terminal phenylalanine or tryptophan, so it likely arises from a read error. It is unclear where the CDR3 begins or ends on the DNA, so no DNA is shown, and the CDR3 is as TCRdb lists it. This chain joins TRBV29-1 and TRBJ2-5; TRBD1, the D gene given by the table, was not confirmed from the DNA. Germline assignment: CDR1 SQVTM and CDR2 ANQGSEA. The CDR3 is 16 amino acids long, termini counted. The CDR3 is CRAKPYIQTGQETRYS.

Worth noting for this clonotype: A junction end diverges from the germline sequence, so it may reflect a read error. The V call is TRBV12-3 or TRBV12-4, the J call TRBJ2-2; TRBD1 agrees at 11 bases. CDR3 size: 15 residues. Here the CDR3 reads CASSSWTGGTGKLFF. CDR3 DNA sequence: TGTGCCAGTAGTTCCTGGACAGGGGGCACCGGGAAGCTGTTTTTT.

On this clonotype: The conserved phenylalanine or tryptophan normally closing the CDR3 is absent here, so this likely arose from a read error. The chain combines TRBV6-5 with TRBJ2-1, with 8 nucleotides matching TRBD2. The J call may be in error: the DNA end matches TRBJ2-7 better. This CDR3 is built from 16 residues. Germline-derived CDR1 and CDR2 are MNHEY and SVGAGI. The CDR3 sequence is CASSYVGGRRGNEQYL. For the CDR3, the DNA is TGTGCCAGCAGTTACGTTGGCGGGAGGAGGGGCAATGAGCAGTACTTG.

As concerns this clonotype: One end of the junction fails to match germline, which may point to a read error. The chain uses TRBV6-5 and TRBJ1-1; TRBD1 agrees at 7 bases. Germline V CDR1 and CDR2: MNHEY, SVGAGI. There are 15 residues in the CDR3. For the CDR3, the DNA is TGTGCTAGCAGGACCGAGACAGGGTTGCTCACTGAAGCTTTCTTT. This encodes CASRTETGLLTEAFF.

Points on this clonotype: This CDR3 fails to terminate in the conserved phenylalanine or tryptophan, so it likely reflects a read error. The chain couples TRBV6-1 to TRBJ2-2; D is possibly TRBD2 (7 bases). Germline V gene sequence: CDR1 MNHNS, CDR2 SASEGT. The CDR3 is 15 amino acids. For the CDR3, the DNA is TGTGCCAGCAGCTTAGGGGGGGCGTACACCGGGAAGCTGTTTTAT. Translation gives CASSLGGAYTGKLFY.

To note about this clonotype: A junction boundary mismatches the germline segment, possibly from a read error. V gene TRBV12-3 or TRBV12-4 combines with J gene TRBJ2-7; D might be TRBD2 (7 bases). There are 14 residues in the CDR3. CDR3 sequence reads: CASILGGGNYEQYF. The CDR3, as DNA: TGTGCCAGCATTTTAGGGGGAGGGAACTACGAGCAGTACTTC.